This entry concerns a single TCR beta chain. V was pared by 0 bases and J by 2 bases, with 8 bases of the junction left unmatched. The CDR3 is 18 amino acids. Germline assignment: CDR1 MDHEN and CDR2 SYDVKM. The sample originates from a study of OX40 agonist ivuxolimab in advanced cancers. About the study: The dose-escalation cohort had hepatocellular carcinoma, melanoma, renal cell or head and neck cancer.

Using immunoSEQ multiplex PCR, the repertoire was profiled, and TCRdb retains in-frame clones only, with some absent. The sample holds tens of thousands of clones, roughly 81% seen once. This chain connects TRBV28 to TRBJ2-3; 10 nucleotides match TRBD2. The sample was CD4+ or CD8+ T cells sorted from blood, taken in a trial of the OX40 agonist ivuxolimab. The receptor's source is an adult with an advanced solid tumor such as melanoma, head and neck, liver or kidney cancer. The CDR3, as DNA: TGTGCCAGCAGTTTATGGGAGGGGACTAGCGTTTCCACAGATACGCAGTATTTT. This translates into CASSLWEGTSVSTDTQYF.